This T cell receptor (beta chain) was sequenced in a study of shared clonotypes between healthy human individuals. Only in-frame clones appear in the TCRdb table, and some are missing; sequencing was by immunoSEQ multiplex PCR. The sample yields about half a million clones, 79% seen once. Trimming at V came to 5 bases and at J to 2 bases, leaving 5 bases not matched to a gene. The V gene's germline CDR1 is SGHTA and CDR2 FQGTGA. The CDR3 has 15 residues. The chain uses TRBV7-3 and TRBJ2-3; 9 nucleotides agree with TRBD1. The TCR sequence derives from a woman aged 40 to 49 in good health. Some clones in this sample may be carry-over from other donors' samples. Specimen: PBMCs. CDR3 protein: CASSPGTGPTDTQYF. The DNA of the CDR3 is TGTGCCAGCAGCCCCGGGACAGGGCCCACAGATACGCAGTATTTT.